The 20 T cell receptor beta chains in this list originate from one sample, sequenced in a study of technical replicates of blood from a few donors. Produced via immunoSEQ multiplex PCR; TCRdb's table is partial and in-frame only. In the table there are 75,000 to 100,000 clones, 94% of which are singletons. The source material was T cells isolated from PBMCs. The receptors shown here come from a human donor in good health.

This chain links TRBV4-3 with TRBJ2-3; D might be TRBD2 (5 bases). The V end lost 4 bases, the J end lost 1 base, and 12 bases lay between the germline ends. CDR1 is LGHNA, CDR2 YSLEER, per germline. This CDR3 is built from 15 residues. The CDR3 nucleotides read TGCGCCAGCAGCCGACTCACTAGGGGCACAGATACGCAGTATTTT. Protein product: CASSRLTRGTDTQYF.

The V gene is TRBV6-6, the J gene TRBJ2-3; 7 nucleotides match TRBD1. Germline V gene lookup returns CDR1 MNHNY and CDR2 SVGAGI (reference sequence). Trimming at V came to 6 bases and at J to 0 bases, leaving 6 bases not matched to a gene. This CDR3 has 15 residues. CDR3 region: CASSDQGVSTDTQYF. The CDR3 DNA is TGTGCCAGCAGCGACCAGGGGGTCAGCACAGATACGCAGTATTTT.

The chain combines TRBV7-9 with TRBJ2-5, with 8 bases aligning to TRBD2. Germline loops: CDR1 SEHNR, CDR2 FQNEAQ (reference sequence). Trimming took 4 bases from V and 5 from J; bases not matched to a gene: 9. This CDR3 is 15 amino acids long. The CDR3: CASSWSGGAEETQYF. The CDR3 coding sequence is TGTGCCAGCAGCTGGTCGGGGGGGGCAGAGGAGACCCAGTACTTC.

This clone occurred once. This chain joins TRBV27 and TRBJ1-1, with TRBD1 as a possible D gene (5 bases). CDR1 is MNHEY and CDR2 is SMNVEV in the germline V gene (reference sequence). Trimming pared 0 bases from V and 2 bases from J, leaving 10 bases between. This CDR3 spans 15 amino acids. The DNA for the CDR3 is TGTGCCAGCAGTTTATCACCAGGGTCCAACACTGAAGCTTTCTTT. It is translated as CASSLSPGSNTEAFF.

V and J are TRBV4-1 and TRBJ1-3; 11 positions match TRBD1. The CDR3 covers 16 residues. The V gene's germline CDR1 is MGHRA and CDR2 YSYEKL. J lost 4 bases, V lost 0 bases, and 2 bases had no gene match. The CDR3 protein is CASSQDWDRGGNTIYF. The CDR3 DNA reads TGCGCCAGCAGCCAAGATTGGGACAGGGGGGGAAACACCATATATTTT.

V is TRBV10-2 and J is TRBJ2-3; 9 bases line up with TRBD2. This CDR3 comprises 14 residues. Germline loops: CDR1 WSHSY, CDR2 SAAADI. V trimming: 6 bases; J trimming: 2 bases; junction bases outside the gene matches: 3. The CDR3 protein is CASSIAGDTDTQYF. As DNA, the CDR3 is TGCGCCAGCAGCATAGCGGGAGACACAGATACGCAGTATTTT.

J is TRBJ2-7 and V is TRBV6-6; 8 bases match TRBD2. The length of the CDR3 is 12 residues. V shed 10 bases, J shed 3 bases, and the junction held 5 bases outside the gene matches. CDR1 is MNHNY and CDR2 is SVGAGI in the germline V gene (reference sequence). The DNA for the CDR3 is TGTGCCACCGTAGCGGGATACTACGAGCAGTACTTC. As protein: CATVAGYYEQYF.

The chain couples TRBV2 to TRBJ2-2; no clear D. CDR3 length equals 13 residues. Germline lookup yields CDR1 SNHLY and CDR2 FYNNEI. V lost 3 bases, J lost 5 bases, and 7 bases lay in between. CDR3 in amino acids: CASSERWTGELFF. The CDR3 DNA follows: TGTGCCAGCAGTGAGCGGTGGACCGGGGAGCTGTTTTTT.

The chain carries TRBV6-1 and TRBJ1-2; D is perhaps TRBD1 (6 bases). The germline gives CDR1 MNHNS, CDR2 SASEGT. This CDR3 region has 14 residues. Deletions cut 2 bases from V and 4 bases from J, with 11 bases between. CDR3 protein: CASSEYGQIYGYTF. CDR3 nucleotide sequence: TGTGCCAGCAGTGAATACGGACAGATCTATGGCTACACCTTC.

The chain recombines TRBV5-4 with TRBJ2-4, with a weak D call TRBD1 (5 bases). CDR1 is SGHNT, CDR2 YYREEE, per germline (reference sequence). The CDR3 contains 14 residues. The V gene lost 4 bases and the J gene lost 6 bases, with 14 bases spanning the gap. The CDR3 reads CASSTMGPTNIQYF. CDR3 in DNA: TGTGCCAGCAGCACCATGGGGCCTACAAACATTCAGTACTTC.

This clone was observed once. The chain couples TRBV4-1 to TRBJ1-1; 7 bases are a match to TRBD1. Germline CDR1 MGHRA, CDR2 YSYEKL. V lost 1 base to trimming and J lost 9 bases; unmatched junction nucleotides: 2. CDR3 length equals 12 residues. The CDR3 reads CASSQGRGQAFF. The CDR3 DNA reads TGCGCCAGCAGCCAAGGTAGGGGGCAAGCTTTCTTT.

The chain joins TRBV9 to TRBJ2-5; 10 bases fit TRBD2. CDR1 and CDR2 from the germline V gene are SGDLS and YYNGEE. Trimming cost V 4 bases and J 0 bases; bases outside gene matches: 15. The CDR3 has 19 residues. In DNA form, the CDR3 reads TGTGCCAGCAGCAATCCTCAGGGGGGGCTAGCGGGAGACCAAGAGACCCAGTACTTC. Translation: CASSNPQGGLAGDQETQYF.

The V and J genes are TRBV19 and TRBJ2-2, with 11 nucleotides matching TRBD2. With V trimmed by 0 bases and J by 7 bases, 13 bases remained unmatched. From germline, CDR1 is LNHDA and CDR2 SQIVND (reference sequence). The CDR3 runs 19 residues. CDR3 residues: CASSIDPSASGRRGGELFF. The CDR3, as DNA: TGTGCCAGTAGTATAGACCCTTCGGCTAGCGGGAGGCGCGGCGGGGAGCTGTTTTTT.

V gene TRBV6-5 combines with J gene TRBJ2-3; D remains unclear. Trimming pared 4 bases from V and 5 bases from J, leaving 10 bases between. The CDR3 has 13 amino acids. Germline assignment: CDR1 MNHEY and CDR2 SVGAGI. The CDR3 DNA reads TGTGCCAGCAGTTTCCGGGTCCAAGATACGCAGTATTTT. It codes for CASSFRVQDTQYF.

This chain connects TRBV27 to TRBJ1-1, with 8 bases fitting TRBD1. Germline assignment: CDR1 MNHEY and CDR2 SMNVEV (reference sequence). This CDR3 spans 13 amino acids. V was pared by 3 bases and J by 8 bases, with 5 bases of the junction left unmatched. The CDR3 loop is CASSLDRDGEAFF. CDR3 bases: TGTGCCAGCAGTTTGGACAGGGACGGCGAAGCTTTCTTT.

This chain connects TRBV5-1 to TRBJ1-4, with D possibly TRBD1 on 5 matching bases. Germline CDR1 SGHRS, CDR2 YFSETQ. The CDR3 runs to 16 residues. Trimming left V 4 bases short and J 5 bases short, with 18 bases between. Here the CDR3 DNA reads TGCGCCAGCAGCCTGGGATGGGGGGACGGGAATGAAAAACTGTTTTTT. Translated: CASSLGWGDGNEKLFF. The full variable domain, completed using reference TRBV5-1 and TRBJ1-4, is KAGVTQTPRYLIKTRGQQVTLSCSPISGHRSVSWYQQTPGQGLQFLFEYFSETQRNKGNFPGRFSGRQFSNSRSEMNVSTLELGDSALYLCASSLGWGDGNEKLFFGSGTQLSVL.

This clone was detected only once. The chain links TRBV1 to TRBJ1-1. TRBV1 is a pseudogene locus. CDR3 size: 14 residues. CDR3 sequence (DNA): TGCACCAGCAGCCACGGACTCACGAACACTGAAGCTTTCTTT. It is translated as CTSSHGLTNTEAFF.

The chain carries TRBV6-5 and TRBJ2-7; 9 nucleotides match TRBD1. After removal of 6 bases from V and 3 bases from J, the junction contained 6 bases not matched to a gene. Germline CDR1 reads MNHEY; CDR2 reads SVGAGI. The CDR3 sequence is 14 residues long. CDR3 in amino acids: CASSLTGGGYEQYF. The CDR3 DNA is TGTGCCAGCAGCTTAACAGGGGGCGGCTACGAGCAGTACTTC.

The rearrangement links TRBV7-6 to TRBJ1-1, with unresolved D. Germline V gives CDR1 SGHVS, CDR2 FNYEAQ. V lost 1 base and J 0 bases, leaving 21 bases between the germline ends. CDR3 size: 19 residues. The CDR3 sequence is CASSLVIRGQQVMNTEAFF. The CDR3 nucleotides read TGTGCCAGCAGCTTAGTTATTCGTGGCCAGCAGGTCATGAACACTGAAGCTTTCTTT.

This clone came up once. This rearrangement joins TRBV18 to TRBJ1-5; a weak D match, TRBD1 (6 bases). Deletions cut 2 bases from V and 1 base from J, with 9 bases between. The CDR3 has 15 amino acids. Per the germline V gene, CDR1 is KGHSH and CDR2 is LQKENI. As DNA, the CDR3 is TGTGCCAGCTCACCAGGGGGGGGCAGCAATCAGCCCCAGCATTTT. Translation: CASSPGGGSNQPQHF.